This TCR beta chain is from a study of PD-1 blockade in classical Hodgkin lymphoma. Profiled with immunoSEQ multiplex PCR; TCRdb holds only in-frame clones, not every one. The sample contains 5,000 to 6,500 clones, 75% to 90% of which appear only once. Points on this clone: Antigen unknown.

Points from the study as a whole: Newly diagnosed patients were reported to exhibit reduced baseline TCR diversity relative to healthy donors. Repertoire difference causes, possibly disease activity or prior therapy, remain undefined.

There are 16 residues in the CDR3. Between the trimmed V and J ends, which lost 5 bases and 1 base, there was a span of 17 bases. The germline CDR1 and CDR2 sequences are LNHDA and SQIVND (reference sequence). Regarding time point: newly diagnosed, previously untreated cHL patient sample. Magnetic negative selection, applied to thawed PBMCs, was used to isolate the CD8+ T cells. PBMCs representing newly diagnosed, untreated classical Hodgkin lymphoma functioned as the comparison. The sequencing input was CD8+ T cells from blood. The chain has TRBV19 and TRBJ1-1; tentative D call: TRBD1 (5 bases). The sequence was collected from a human donor with classical Hodgkin lymphoma. CDR3: CASSADRETSNTEAFF. The CDR3 DNA reads as TGTGCCAGTAGTGCTGACAGAGAGACATCGAACACTGAAGCTTTCTTT.